The present T cell receptor beta chain was sequenced within a study of radiation and T cells in renal cell carcinoma (dated by TCRdb to about 2020). For context, the study as a whole: The samples were drawn from a clinical trial, where primary renal cell carcinomas were treated with 15 Gy of stereotactic body radiation therapy and then removed by nephrectomy 4 weeks afterward. In total, almost 55 samples, comprising 25 or so tumors and some 27 peripheral blood samples, were subjected to TCR beta sequencing. Across all 53 samples, under 5,000,000 unique CDR3 nucleotide sequences encoding some 3,000,000 unique CDR3 amino acid sequences were identified. Summary of the overall study and its limitations: Because pretreatment tumor biopsies were not available, the study could not determine whether clonotypes were already present within the tumor at baseline. The single-armed trial design could not address effects of radiation dose or scheduling on the TCR repertoire. Changes in the blood repertoire were not tracked past 4 weeks after treatment. Top tumor clonotypes rose in blood from baseline to 2 weeks post-radiation, then contracted by 4 weeks, suggesting transient expansion of tumor-resident clones.

The CDR3 sequence holds 15 residues, the cysteine and phenylalanine included. The sequence is cut down to CDR3 DNA, 45 bases in frame from base 1. CDR1 and CDR2, per the germline V gene, are SGHTA and FQGNSA. V is cut back by 5 bases and J by 5 bases, with 8 bases in the junction unmatched. This clone was counted between two and nine times. It has no known antigen specificity. Base quality data are lacking; no much larger clone is found one base away. The immunoSEQ kit was used, according to the manufacturer's recommendations, to generate TCR beta libraries from genomic DNA. For library preparation, a first multiplex PCR was performed with proprietary primers, followed by a second PCR in which unique barcodes were added, and bead cleanups were performed after each round. A positive control reaction and a negative control reaction, both provided in the kit, were run with every batch of samples. The final libraries underwent checking on an Agilent 4200 TapeStation D1000 ScreenTape, volumetric pooling, and quantification by qPCR. Sequencing was performed on an Illumina NextSeq500 using a MidOutput 150-cycle cartridge, with 156 Read1 cycles, 15 Index1 cycles, and the kit custom primers. The pooled library was loaded at roughly 0.93 pM, with an approximately 20% PhiX control spiked in. As for the authors' bioinformatics: Vendor-processed data were analyzed in R, with a clonotype defined as all T cells sharing the same CDR3 nucleotide sequence. In the clone abundance analyses, frequencies in each sample were normalized to that sample's 10,000 most abundant clones. Before analysis, public T cell clones were removed, and these numbered fewer than five per sample on average. Tumor-enriched clonotypes and baseline blood-enriched clonotypes were defined as those with an abundance difference of at least 32-fold between compartments. A beta-binomial differential abundance model was used to identify clonotypes that were expanded or contracted between blood time points. The Baroni-Urbani and Buser coefficient was used to measure tumor-blood repertoire similarity, and groups were compared with two-tailed Wilcoxon tests in R. Not all clones reach the TCRdb copy of this immuneACCESS table, which keeps in-frame sequences only. Checked studies attribute under half of the gap to unresolved V genes and leave the rest unexplained. V, J and clone size were drawn from that table, and D and trimming were deduced from the DNA. The sample profile shows approximately 22,000 clones; approximately 80% of them were found once. Roughly 39% of the sample is taken by the ten largest.

In light of the paper, this sample's time point label describes: baseline pretreatment blood. The label giving this sample's treatment or condition can be read as: 15 Gy SBRT to primary tumor, nephrectomy 4 weeks later. To follow tumor-enriched clonotypes, serial peripheral blood was collected from radiation-treated patients at baseline and at 2 weeks and 4 weeks after SBRT. Every patient's renal cell carcinoma showed clear cell pathology. The QIAamp DNA Blood Mini Kit (Qiagen) was used to prepare genomic DNA for TCR sequencing. Only samples passing all quality control checks were included in the analyses.

The sequence links TRBV7-2 to TRBJ2-2, with 7 junctional bases fitting TRBD2. The sequence derives from a man between 60 and 75 years old with renal cell carcinoma. Sequenced material: blood, taken from a patient whose treatment included radiotherapy and nephrectomy. The sequenced DNA is TGTGCCAGCAGCCTGTTTGCGGGAGCGACCGGGGAGCTGTTTTTT. It is translated as CASSLFAGATGELFF.